Described below is a single TCR beta chain sequence and its context. Antigen: not known. One junction end disagrees with the germline gene, perhaps due to a read error. This sample was included in a study of cytomegalovirus exposure and HLA in healthy donors. General study points: The investigators catalogued under 200 TCR beta chains as cytomegalovirus-associated.

It was with 60 Vbeta and 13 Jbeta primers that the PCR ran. Produced via immunoSEQ multiplex PCR; TCRdb's table is partial and in-frame only. The sample yields 150,000 to 200,000 clones, roughly 79% seen once. The length of the CDR3 is 17 residues. Germline-derived CDR1 and CDR2 are SSHAT and FNYEAQ (reference sequence). This rearrangement joins TRBV7-7 to TRBJ2-7; TRBD2 agrees at 11 bases. The sample comprised PBMCs. The sequence came from a woman between 40 and 50 years old in good health and CMV-seronegative. CDR3 residues: CASSLGLAGGGESEQYF. In DNA form, the CDR3 reads TGTGCTAGCAGCTTAGGGCTAGCGGGAGGAGGGGAGTCCGAGCAGTACTTC.